This T cell receptor beta chain is from a study of blood T cell repertoires in COVID-19. Germline V gene data show CDR1 as SQVTM and CDR2 as ANQGSEA. Between the trimmed V and J ends, which lost 4 bases and 1 base, there was a span of 17 bases. The CDR3 is made up of 16 amino acids. Profiled with immunoSEQ multiplex PCR; TCRdb holds only in-frame clones, not every one. In the table there are more than 200,000 clones, about 83% of which are singletons. The chain employs TRBV29-1 and TRBJ1-3; TRBD1 might be the D (5 bases). This clonotype was obtained from a woman in her fifties or sixties with acute or convalescent COVID-19. Specimen: peripheral blood. CDR3 amino acids: CSVAPRWGQSGNTIYF. The DNA of the CDR3 is TGCAGCGTTGCCCCCCGTTGGGGCCAGTCTGGAAACACCATATATTTT. The whole variable domain, filled in from reference TRBV29-1 and TRBJ1-3, reads SAVISQKPSRDICQRGTSLTIQCQVDSQVTMMFWYRQQPGQSLTLIATANQGSEATYESGFVIDKFPISRPNLTFSTLTVSNMSPEDSSIYLCSVAPRWGQSGNTIYFGEGSWLTVV.